In this sample, the clone carrying this TCR beta chain turned up a few times. The data were obtained in a study of regulatory T cells in long-lasting Graves disease. Time point here: newly diagnosed GD, antithyroid drugs for less than 3 months. Generation of the TCR library employed RNA extracted from PBMCs. According to the study, TCR beta libraries were built with iRepertoire HTBI primers and CDR3-region Arm-PCR. TCRdb re-called the multiplex PCR reads through MiXCR, storing one row per CDR3 protein. The sample lists a few hundred thousand distinct CDR3 sequences, over 12% seen once, with about 7.8% in the top ten. CDR1 and CDR2 (germline): SGDLS, YYNGEE. V was trimmed by 0 bases and J by 2 bases, leaving 11 bases between them. This CDR3 comprises 16 residues. The sample was also linked to a second study, of T cells in Graves' hyperthyroidism and ophthalmopathy.

The gene calls are TRBV9 and TRBJ2-2; D is unclear. The sample here was peripheral blood mononuclear cells (PBMCs), taken at new diagnosis, from a patient treated with antithyroid drugs. This sequence was found in a woman aged 40 to 55 with Graves disease. This CDR3 reads CASSVGLPRNTGELFF. Here the CDR3 DNA reads TGTGCCAGCAGCGTAGGTCTTCCTAGAAACACCGGGGAGCTGTTTTTT.